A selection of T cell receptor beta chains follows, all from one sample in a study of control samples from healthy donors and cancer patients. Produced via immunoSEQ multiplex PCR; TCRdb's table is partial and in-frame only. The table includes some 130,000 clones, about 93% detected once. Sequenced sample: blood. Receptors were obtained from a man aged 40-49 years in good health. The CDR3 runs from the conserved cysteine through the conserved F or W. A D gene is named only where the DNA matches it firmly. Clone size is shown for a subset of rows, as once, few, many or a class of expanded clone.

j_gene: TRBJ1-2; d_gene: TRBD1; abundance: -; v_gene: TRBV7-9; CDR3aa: CASSPTDRGIGYTF; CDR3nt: TGTGCCAGCAGCCCCACGGACAGGGGGATTGGCTACACCTTC
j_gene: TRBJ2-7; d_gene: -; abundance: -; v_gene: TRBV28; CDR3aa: CASSFADYEQYF; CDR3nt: TGTGCCAGCAGTTTCGCTGATTACGAGCAGTACTTC
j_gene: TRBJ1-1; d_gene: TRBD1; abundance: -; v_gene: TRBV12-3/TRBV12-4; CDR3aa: CASSPTGDTEAFF; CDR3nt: TGTGCCAGCAGTCCGACAGGGGACACTGAAGCTTTCTTT
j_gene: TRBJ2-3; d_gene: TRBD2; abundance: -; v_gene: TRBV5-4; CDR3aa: CASRLGRGLRTDTQYF; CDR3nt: TGTGCCAGCCGCTTGGGGCGGGGGTTGCGGACAGATACGCAGTATTTT
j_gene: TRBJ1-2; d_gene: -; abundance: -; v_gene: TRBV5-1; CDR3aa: CASSLVLDSNYGYTF; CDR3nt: TGCGCCAGCAGCTTGGTTCTCGACAGCAACTATGGCTACACCTTC
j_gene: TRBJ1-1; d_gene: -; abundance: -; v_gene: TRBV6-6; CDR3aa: CASSPPNTEAFF; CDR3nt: TGTGCCAGCAGTCCCCCGAACACTGAAGCTTTCTTT
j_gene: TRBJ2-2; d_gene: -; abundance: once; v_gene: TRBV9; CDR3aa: CASSVVVNTGELFF; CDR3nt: TGTGCCAGCAGCGTAGTAGTGAACACCGGGGAGCTGTTTTTT
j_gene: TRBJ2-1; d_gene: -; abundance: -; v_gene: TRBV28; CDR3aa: CASSQLQGSGNEQFF; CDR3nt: TGTGCCAGCAGTCAACTGCAGGGTTCAGGGAATGAGCAGTTCTTC
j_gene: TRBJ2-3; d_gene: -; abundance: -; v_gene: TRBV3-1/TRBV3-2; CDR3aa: CASSQDAPDTQYF; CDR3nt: TGTGCCAGCAGCCAAGACGCCCCAGATACGCAGTATTTT
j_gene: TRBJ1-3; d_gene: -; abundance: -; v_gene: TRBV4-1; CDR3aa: CASSPISGNTIYF; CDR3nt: TGCGCCAGCAGCCCCATCTCTGGAAACACCATATATTTT
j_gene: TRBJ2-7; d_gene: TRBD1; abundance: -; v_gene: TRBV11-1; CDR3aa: CASSREFGQGAYEQYF; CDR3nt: TGTGCCAGCAGCCGAGAGTTCGGACAGGGGGCTTACGAGCAGTACTTC
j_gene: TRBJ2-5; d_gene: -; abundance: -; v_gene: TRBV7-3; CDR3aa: CASSLTFYETQYF; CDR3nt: TGTGCCAGCAGCTTAACGTTCTATGAGACCCAGTACTTC
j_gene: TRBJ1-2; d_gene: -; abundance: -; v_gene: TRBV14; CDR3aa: CASSQMTNYGYTF; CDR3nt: TGTGCCAGCAGCCAGATGACCAACTATGGCTACACCTTC
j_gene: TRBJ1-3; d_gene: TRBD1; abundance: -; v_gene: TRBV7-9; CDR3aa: CASSRTGTEGNTIYF; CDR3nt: TGTGCCAGCAGCCGAACCGGGACAGAGGGAAACACCATATATTTT
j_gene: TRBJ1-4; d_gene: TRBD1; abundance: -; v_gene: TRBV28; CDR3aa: CASTSGTGREKLFF; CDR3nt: TGTGCCAGCACCTCCGGGACAGGGCGGGAAAAACTGTTTTTT
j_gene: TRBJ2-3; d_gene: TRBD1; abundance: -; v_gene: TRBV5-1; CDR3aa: CASSLARQGADTQYF; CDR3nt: TGCGCCAGCAGCTTGGCCCGACAGGGAGCCGATACGCAGTATTTT
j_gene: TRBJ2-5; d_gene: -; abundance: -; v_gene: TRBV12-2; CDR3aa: CASRLVHPRGGAETQYF; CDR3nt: TGTGCAAGTCGCTTAGTTCATCCACGGGGGGGAGCGGAGACCCAGTACTTC
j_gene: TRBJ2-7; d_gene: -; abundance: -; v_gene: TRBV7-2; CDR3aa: CASSLYHSGTGSYEQYF; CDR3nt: TGTGCCAGCAGCCTATATCACAGCGGGACAGGCTCCTACGAGCAGTACTTC
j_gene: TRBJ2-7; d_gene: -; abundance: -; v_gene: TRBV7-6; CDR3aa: CASSLTDMSYEQYF; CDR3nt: TGTGCCAGCAGCCTGACAGATATGAGCTACGAGCAGTACTTC
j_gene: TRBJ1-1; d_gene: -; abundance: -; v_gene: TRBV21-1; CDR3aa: CASSGTGEQNTEAFF; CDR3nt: TGTGCCAGCAGCGGGACAGGGGAGCAAAACACTGAAGCTTTCTTT
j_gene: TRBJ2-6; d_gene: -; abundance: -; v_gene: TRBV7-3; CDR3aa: CASSLGTSGANVLTF; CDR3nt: TGTGCCAGCAGCTTAGGTACCTCTGGGGCCAACGTCCTGACTTTC
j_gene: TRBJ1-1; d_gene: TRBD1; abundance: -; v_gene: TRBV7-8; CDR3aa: CASSRFRRDRNTEAFF; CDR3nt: TGTGCCAGCAGCCGTTTTCGCCGGGACAGAAACACTGAAGCTTTCTTT
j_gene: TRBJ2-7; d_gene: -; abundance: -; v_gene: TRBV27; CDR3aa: CASSPRGGLNEQYF; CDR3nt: TGTGCCAGCAGTCCGAGGGGGGGCCTGAACGAGCAGTACTTC
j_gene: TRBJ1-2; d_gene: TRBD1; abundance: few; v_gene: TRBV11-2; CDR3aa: CASSSLVRGLRYGYTF; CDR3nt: TGTGCCAGCAGCTCTCTGGTAAGGGGGCTCAGATATGGCTACACCTTC
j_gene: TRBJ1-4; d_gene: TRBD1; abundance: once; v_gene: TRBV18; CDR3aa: CASSPGDRLNEKLFF; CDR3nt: TGTGCCAGCTCACCCGGGGACAGACTTAATGAAAAACTGTTTTTT
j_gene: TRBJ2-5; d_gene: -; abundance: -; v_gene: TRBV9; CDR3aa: CASSPRGRGQETQYF; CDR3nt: TGTGCCAGCAGCCCTCGGGGCAGGGGACAAGAGACCCAGTACTTC
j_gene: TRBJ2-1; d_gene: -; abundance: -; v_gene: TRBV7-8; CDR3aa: CASSLNYNEQFF; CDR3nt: TGTGCCAGCAGCCTAAACTACAATGAGCAGTTCTTC
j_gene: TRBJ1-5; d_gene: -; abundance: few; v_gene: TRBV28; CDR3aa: CASSSQGGREQPQHF; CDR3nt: TGTGCCAGCAGTTCTCAAGGGGGAAGGGAGCAGCCCCAGCATTTT
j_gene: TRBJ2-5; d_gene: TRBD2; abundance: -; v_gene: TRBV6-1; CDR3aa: CASSEEMASGVYQETQYF; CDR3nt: TGTGCCAGCAGTGAGGAGATGGCTAGCGGGGTGTACCAAGAGACCCAGTACTTC
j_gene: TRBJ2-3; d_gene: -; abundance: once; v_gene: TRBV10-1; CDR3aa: CASSESSGNTQYF; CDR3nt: TGCGCCAGCAGTGAGTCGTCAGGGAATACGCAGTATTTT
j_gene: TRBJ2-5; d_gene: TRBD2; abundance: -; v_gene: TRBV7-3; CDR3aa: CASSRGGAGVQETQYF; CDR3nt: TGTGCCAGCAGCCGCGGGGGAGCGGGGGTTCAAGAGACCCAGTACTTC
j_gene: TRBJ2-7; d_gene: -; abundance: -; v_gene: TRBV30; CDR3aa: CAWSDRGWGEQYF; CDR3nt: TGTGCCTGGAGTGACCGGGGGTGGGGCGAGCAGTACTTC
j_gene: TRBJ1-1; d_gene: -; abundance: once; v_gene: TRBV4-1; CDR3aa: CASSQGQMNTEAFF; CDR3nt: TGCGCCAGCAGCCAAGGACAGATGAACACTGAAGCTTTCTTT
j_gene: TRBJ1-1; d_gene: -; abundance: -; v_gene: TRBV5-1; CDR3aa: CASSERTANTEAFF; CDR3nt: TGCGCCAGCAGCGAACGGACAGCGAACACTGAAGCTTTCTTT
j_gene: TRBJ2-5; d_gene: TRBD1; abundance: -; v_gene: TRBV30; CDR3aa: CAWNKGQGETQYF; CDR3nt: TGTGCCTGGAATAAAGGACAGGGGGAGACCCAGTACTTC
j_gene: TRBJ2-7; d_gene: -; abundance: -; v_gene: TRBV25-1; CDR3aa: CASSETGIHEQYF; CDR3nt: TGTGCCAGCAGCGAAACAGGGATCCACGAGCAGTACTTC
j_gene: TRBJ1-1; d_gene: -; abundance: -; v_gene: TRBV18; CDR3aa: CASSPPNRRGGNTEAFF; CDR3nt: TGTGCCAGCTCACCACCGAATAGGCGGGGGGGTAACACTGAAGCTTTCTTT
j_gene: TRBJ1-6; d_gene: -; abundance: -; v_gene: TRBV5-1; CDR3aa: CASSLEEFSPLHF; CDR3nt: TGCGCCAGCAGCTTGGAAGAGTTTTCACCCCTCCACTTT
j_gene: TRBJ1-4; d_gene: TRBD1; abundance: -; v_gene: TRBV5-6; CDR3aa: CASSLRGFREKLFF; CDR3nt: TGTGCCAGCAGCCTCAGGGGGTTTCGGGAAAAACTGTTTTTT
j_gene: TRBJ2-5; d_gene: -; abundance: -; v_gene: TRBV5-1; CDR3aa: CASSAQGWGSQETQYF; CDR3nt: TGCGCCAGCAGCGCCCAGGGGTGGGGGTCCCAAGAGACCCAGTACTTC
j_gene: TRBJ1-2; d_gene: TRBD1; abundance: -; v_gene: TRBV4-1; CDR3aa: CASSQVPGQGHGYTF; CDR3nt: TGCGCCAGCAGCCAAGTGCCGGGACAGGGCCATGGCTACACCTTC
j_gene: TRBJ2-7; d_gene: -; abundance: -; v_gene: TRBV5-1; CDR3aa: CASSLAQGSHEQYF; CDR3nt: TGCGCCAGCAGCTTGGCCCAGGGTTCCCACGAGCAGTACTTC